This T cell receptor (beta chain) was profiled in a study of shared clonotypes between healthy human individuals. All the donors were Caucasian adults who lived in Nashville, Tennessee. This CDR3 spans 16 amino acids. Per germline, CDR1 SEHNR and CDR2 FQNEAQ (reference sequence). Trimming took 1 base from V and 5 from J, leaving 15 bases between them. Deep-level running was used for the assay. In replicate PCRs of unsorted PBMC, 250 to 300 ng DNA, 31,000 or so T cell genomes, was used. The protocol was immunoSEQ multiplex PCR, while the TCRdb copy is restricted to in-frame clones and leaves out a portion. Among more than 450,000 clones, 79% were seen once, and the ten largest hold roughly 13%.

The receptor comes from a woman aged 40 to 50 in good health. Some clones in this sample may be carry-over from other donors' samples. The sample taken for sequencing was PBMCs. J is TRBJ2-1 and V is TRBV7-9; D is perhaps TRBD1 (6 bases). The CDR3 reads CASSLVGRQENNEQFF. The CDR3 DNA reads as TGTGCCAGCAGCTTAGTTGGTCGACAGGAGAACAATGAGCAGTTCTTC. The variable domain in full, completed from reference TRBV7-9 and TRBJ2-1, reads DTGVSQNPRHKITKRGQNVTFRCDPISEHNRLYWYRQTLGQGPEFLTYFQNEAQLEKSRLLSDRFSAERPKGSFSTLEIQRTEQGDSAMYLCASSLVGRQENNEQFFGPGTRLTVL.